The rows below give T cell receptor beta chains drawn from one sample of a study of CD8 T cells in ankylosing spondylitis. Via MiXCR, TCRdb re-called the 5' RACE reads, giving one row per CDR3 protein. This table holds 400,000 or so distinct CDR3 sequences, 25% to 30% found once. The sample consisted of blood, either unsorted or a sorted T cell fraction (not recorded which). The receptors were sampled from a male donor with ankylosing spondylitis. Each CDR3 is given with its conserved first and last residue.

V gene: TRBV4-1; CDR3 protein: CASSPDRGIQYF
V gene: TRBV24-1; CDR3 protein: CATSDGPLQTGTDTQYF
V gene: TRBV20-1; CDR3 protein: CSARPILAGGGYNEQFF
V gene: TRBV19; CDR3 protein: CASSRDRGRETQYF
V gene: TRBV29-1; CDR3 protein: CSVEAGGYNEQFF
V gene: TRBV7-9; CDR3 protein: CASIEVLGNEQFF
V gene: TRBV20-1; CDR3 protein: CSARVPRVSGIPRDTQYF
V gene: TRBV14; CDR3 protein: CASSQDVGHSYNEQFF
V gene: TRBV11-2; CDR3 protein: CASSPGAGWGNQPQHF
V gene: TRBV7-7; CDR3 protein: CASSQRLYNEQFF
V gene: TRBV20-1; CDR3 protein: CSASTAYKYAHEQYF
V gene: TRBV12-3/TRBV12-4; CDR3 protein: CASSRPGTSSLNEQFF
V gene: TRBV7-9; CDR3 protein: CASSFSGGPDTQYF
V gene: TRBV10-3; CDR3 protein: CAISLGQDNEQFF
V gene: TRBV12-3/TRBV12-4; CDR3 protein: CASSLRQGPLNTEAFF
V gene: TRBV5-1; CDR3 protein: CASRTEGTGELFF
V gene: TRBV29-1; CDR3 protein: CSVRGFPLNTEAFF
V gene: TRBV29-1; CDR3 protein: CSVEDLGASNGYGYTF
V gene: TRBV29-1; CDR3 protein: CSVARRNTEAFF
V gene: TRBV20-1; CDR3 protein: CSAYRDSDTQYF
V gene: TRBV20-1; CDR3 protein: CSARDLKSGYTF
V gene: TRBV24-1; CDR3 protein: CATSPIGSSYNEQFF
V gene: TRBV7-8; CDR3 protein: CAVKTGLNSPLHF
V gene: TRBV7-7; CDR3 protein: CASSLESTGGELFF
V gene: TRBV27; CDR3 protein: CASSSLGTGRSDTQYF
V gene: TRBV12-3/TRBV12-4; CDR3 protein: CASSLVLTGVYGYTF
V gene: TRBV7-2; CDR3 protein: CASSLFGSGELFF
V gene: TRBV5-5; CDR3 protein: CASSLDSYSPLHF
V gene: TRBV12-3/TRBV12-4; CDR3 protein: CASRIGGRASEAFF
V gene: TRBV7-2; CDR3 protein: CASSSRGTGVTEAFF
V gene: TRBV20-1; CDR3 protein: CSARDSQGTISEQYF
V gene: TRBV9; CDR3 protein: CASSLTGTSTGELFF
V gene: TRBV5-1; CDR3 protein: CASSTGTNEGNEQFF
V gene: TRBV20-1; CDR3 protein: CSVGSPEETQYF
V gene: TRBV11-2; CDR3 protein: CASSLVTTDTQYF
V gene: TRBV5-1; CDR3 protein: CASGDRGDIYGYTF
V gene: TRBV6-5; CDR3 protein: CASSYRRHELQDPNEQFF
V gene: TRBV3-1; CDR3 protein: CASSQGRGGAGTEAFF
V gene: TRBV7-2; CDR3 protein: CASSLGRLAGGYEQYF
V gene: TRBV14; CDR3 protein: CASSRRTSRTGELFF
V gene: TRBV7-9; CDR3 protein: CASSSPGLGQETQYF
V gene: TRBV30; CDR3 protein: CAWSELGDTQYF
V gene: TRBV20-1; CDR3 protein: CSAMDVDGGLETQYF
V gene: TRBV3-1; CDR3 protein: CASSQDGTERDTQYF
V gene: TRBV2; CDR3 protein: CASRGTGGSSNQPQHF
V gene: TRBV24-1; CDR3 protein: CATSGRISTDTQYF
V gene: TRBV12-3/TRBV12-4; CDR3 protein: CASSLPASGLETQYF
V gene: TRBV6-1; CDR3 protein: CASSPPNGRAANEQFF
V gene: TRBV7-9; CDR3 protein: CASSLGDLGTEAFF
V gene: TRBV12-3/TRBV12-4; CDR3 protein: CASGGGDRVYNEQFF
V gene: TRBV20-1; CDR3 protein: CSASRLAQATEAFF
V gene: TRBV5-1; CDR3 protein: CASSPGQGWNEQYF
V gene: TRBV7-9; CDR3 protein: CASSLPASGNTIYF
V gene: TRBV7-2; CDR3 protein: CASSPGSDSGPQHF
V gene: TRBV25-1; CDR3 protein: CASSEAGPNQPQHF
V gene: TRBV5-1; CDR3 protein: CASSLGDRGNLGTDTQYF
V gene: TRBV5-1; CDR3 protein: CASSSGKIDYGYTF
V gene: TRBV27; CDR3 protein: CASRVGQRGNEQFF
V gene: TRBV20-1; CDR3 protein: CSALAPSYNEQFF
V gene: TRBV5-1; CDR3 protein: CASSEGTGGYNEQFF